This T cell receptor (beta chain) was identified during a study of blood T cell repertoires in COVID-19. The method was immunoSEQ multiplex PCR; TCRdb's version includes in-frame clones alone and lacks a portion of them. The data contain some 160,000 clones, approximately 91% of them singletons. The clonotype originates from a young man with acute or convalescent COVID-19. Sequencing was performed on peripheral blood.

CDR3 in amino acids: CASSLDLVTNYEQYF. The CDR3 nucleotides are TGTGCCAGCAGCTTAGATCTTGTAACAAACTACGAGCAGTACTTC. V is TRBV11-2 and J is TRBJ2-7; no reliable D call. Trimming shortened V by 0 bases and J by 3 bases, and 12 bases separated the two germline ends. CDR3 size: 15 residues. The germline CDR1 and CDR2 sequences are SGHAT and FQNNGV.